This T cell receptor beta chain was obtained from a study of post-analysis software for immune sequencing data. Notes on the study in general: There were five or six TRBV segments more frequent in patients than controls, and TRBV5-6, TRBV5-1 and TRBV20-1 were among them.

Remarks on this clonotype: Its antigen remains unidentified.

Unique molecular identifiers were built into the TCR beta cDNA libraries. TCRdb reanalysed the PCR reads using MiXCR and keeps one entry per CDR3 protein. The data hold fewer than 850,000 distinct CDR3 sequences, with under 60% observed a single time. Germline assignment: CDR1 SGHKS and CDR2 YYEKEE (reference sequence). This CDR3 spans 15 amino acids. The receptor's source is a girl aged 5-17 years with multiple sclerosis. Material for sequencing was blood. The chain is built from TRBV5-5 and TRBJ2-5; 10 bases align to TRBD1. The last part of the DNA fits TRBJ2-7 better; the J call may be wrong. This CDR3 reads CASSGGTGVLYEQYF. The CDR3 DNA follows: TGTGCCAGCAGCGGCGGGACAGGGGTTCTCTACGAGCAGTACTTC.